This TCR beta chain was retrieved from a study of blood T cells in healthy people across ages. Through a sample-barcoded 5' primer and a J-beta primer mix, a second PCR was run for roughly 7 to 11 cycles. MiXCR was run by TCRdb on the 5' RACE reads, yielding one entry per CDR3 protein. This sample has about 620,000 distinct CDR3 sequences, with around 52% found just once. Donors were healthy Caucasian individuals from Russia aged about 6 to 100. As regards this clonotype: An end of the junction differs from the germline gene, which may be a read error.

This CDR3 has 10 residues. Germline V gene data show CDR1 as SNHLY and CDR2 as FYNNEI. The clonotype comes from a woman over 75 in good health. This rearrangement joins TRBV2 to TRBJ2-5; D call uncertain. The sample comprised blood. The CDR3 sequence: CVSSVETQYF. In DNA form, the CDR3 reads TGTGTCAGCAGTGTCGAGACCCAGTACTTC. Supplemented by reference TRBV2 and TRBJ2-5, the full variable domain reads EPEVTQTPSHQVTQMGQEVILRCVPISNHLYFYWYRQILGQKVEFLVSFYNNEISEKSEIFDDQFSVERPDGSNFTLKIRSTKLEDSAMYFCVSSVETQYFGPGTRLLVL.